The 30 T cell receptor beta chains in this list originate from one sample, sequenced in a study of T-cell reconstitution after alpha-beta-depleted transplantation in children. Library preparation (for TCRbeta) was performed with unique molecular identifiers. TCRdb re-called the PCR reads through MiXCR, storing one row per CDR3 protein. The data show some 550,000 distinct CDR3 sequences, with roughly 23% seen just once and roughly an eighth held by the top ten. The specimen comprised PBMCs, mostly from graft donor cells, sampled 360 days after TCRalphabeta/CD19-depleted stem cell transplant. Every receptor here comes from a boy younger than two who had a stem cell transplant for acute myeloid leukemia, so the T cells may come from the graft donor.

This CDR3 reads CASSQERLARETQYF. For the CDR3, the DNA is TGCGCCAGCAGCCAAGAAAGGCTAGCCAGGGAGACCCAGTACTTC. The V and J genes are TRBV4-1 and TRBJ2-5; possible D gene TRBD2, 5 bases. Germline V lookup: CDR1 MGHRA, CDR2 YSYEKL. V was clipped by 0 bases and J by 5 bases, with 13 bases between them. The CDR3 is made up of 15 amino acids.

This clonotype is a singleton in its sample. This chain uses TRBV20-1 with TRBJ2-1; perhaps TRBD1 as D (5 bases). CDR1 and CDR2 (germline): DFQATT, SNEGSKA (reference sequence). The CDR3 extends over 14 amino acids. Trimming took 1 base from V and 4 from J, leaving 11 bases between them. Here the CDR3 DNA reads TGCAGTGCTAGAGCACCGGCAGGGTACAATGAGCAGTTCTTC. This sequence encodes CSARAPAGYNEQFF.

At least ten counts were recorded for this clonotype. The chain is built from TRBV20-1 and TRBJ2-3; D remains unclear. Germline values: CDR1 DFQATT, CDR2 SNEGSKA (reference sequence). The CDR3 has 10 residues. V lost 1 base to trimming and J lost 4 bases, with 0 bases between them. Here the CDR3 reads CSARADTQYF. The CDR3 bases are TGCAGTGCTAGAGCAGATACGCAGTATTTT.

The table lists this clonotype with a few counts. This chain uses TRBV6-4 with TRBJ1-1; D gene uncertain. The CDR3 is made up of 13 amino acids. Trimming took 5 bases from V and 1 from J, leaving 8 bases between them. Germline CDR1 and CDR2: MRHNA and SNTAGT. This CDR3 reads CASSTQRNTEAFF. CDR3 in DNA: TGTGCCAGCAGTACACAGAGGAACACTGAAGCTTTCTTT.

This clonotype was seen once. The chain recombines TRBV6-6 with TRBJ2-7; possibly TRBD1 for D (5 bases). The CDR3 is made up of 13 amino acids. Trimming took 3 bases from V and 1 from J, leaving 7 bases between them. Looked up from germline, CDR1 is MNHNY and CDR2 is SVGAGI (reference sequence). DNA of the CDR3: TGTGCCAGCAGTTATTCAGGGTCCTACGAGCAGTACGTC. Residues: CASSYSGSYEQYV.

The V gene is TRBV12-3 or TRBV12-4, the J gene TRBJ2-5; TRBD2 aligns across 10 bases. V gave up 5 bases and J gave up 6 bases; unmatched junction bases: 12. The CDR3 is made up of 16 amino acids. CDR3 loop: CASSPQGAGGRQTQYF. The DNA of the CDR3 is TGTGCCAGCAGTCCCCAGGGAGCGGGGGGGCGGCAGACCCAGTACTTC.

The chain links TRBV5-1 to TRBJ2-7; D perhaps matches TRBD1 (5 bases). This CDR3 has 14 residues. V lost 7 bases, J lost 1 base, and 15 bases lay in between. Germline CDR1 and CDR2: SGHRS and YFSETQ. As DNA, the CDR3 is TGCGCCAGCCGACTCAGGGAAGGGTCCTACGAGCAGTACTTC. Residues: CASRLREGSYEQYF.

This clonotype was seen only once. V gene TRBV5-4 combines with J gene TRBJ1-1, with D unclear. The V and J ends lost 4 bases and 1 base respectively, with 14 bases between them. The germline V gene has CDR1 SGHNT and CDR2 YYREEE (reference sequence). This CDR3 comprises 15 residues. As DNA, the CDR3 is TGTGCCAGCAGCCCCTGGACGGATAAGAACACTGAAGCTTTCTTT. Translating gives CASSPWTDKNTEAFF.

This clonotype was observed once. The CDR3 loop is CASSQGGKPYEQYF. CDR3 DNA sequence: TGCGCCAGCAGCCAAGGAGGAAAACCCTACGAGCAGTACTTC. The rearrangement uses TRBV4-3 and TRBJ2-7; D uncertain. Trimming cost V 1 base and J 2 bases, with 9 bases left between them. Germline assignment: CDR1 LGHNA and CDR2 YSLEER. The CDR3 sequence is 14 residues long.

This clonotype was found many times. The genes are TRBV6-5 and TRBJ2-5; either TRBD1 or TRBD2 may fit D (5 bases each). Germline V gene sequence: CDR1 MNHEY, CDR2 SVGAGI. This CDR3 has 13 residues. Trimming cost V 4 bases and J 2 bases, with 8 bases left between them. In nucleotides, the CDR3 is TGTGCCAGCAGTTGGGGGATGCAAGAGACCCAGTACTTC. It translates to CASSWGMQETQYF.

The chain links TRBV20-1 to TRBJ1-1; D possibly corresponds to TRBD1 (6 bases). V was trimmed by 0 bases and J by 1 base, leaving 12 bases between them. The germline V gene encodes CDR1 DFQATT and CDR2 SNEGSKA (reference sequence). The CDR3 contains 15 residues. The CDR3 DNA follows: TGCAGTGCTAGAGATCTCGGGGGGGCGAACACTGAAGCTTTCTTT. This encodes CSARDLGGANTEAFF.

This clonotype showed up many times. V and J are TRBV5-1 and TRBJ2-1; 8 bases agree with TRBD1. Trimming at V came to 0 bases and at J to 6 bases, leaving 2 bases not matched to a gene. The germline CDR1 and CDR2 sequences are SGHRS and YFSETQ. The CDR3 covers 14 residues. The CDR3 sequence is CASSLGQGINEQFF. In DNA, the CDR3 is TGCGCCAGCAGCTTGGGACAGGGGATCAATGAGCAGTTCTTC. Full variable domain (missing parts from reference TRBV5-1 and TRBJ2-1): KAGVTQTPRYLIKTRGQQVTLSCSPISGHRSVSWYQQTPGQGLQFLFEYFSETQRNKGNFPGRFSGRQFSNSRSEMNVSTLELGDSALYLCASSLGQGINEQFFGPGTRLTVL.

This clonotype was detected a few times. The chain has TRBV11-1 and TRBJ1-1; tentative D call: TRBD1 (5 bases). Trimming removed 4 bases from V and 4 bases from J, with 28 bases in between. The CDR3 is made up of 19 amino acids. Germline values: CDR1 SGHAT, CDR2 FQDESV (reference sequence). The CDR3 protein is CASSYIYSQVPIRVTEAFF. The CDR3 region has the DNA TGTGCCAGCAGCTACATATACTCACAGGTCCCCATACGTGTCACTGAAGCTTTCTTT.

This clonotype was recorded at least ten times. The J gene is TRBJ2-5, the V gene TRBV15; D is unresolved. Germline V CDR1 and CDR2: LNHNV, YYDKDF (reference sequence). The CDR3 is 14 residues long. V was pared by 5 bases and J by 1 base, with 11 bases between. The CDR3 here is CATSPEAPQETQYF. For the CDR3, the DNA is TGTGCCACCAGCCCTGAGGCACCCCAAGAGACCCAGTACTTC.

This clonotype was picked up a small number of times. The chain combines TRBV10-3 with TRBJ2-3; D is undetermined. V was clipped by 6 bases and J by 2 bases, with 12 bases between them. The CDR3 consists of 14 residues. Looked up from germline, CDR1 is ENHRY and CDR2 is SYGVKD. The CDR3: CAIRGGVATDTQYF. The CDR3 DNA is TGTGCCATCAGGGGCGGTGTAGCCACAGATACGCAGTATTTT.

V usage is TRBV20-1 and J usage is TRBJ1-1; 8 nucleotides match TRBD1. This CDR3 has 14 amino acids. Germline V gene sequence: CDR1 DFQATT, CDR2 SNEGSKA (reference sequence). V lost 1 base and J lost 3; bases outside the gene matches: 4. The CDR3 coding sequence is TGCAGTGCTAGAGCTCCAGGGGGCCACACTGAAGCTTTCTTT. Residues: CSARAPGGHTEAFF.

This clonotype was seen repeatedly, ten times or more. CDR3 sequence (DNA): TGCAGTGCTAGAGATAATTTGGCTAGCGGGGGGCCGGGGACCCAGTACTTC. It yields the protein CSARDNLASGGPGTQYF. The chain uses TRBV20-1 and TRBJ2-5, with 11 bases fitting TRBD2. This CDR3 spans 17 amino acids. Germline V gene data show CDR1 as DFQATT and CDR2 as SNEGSKA (reference sequence). Trimming cost V 0 bases and J 7 bases; bases outside gene matches: 13.

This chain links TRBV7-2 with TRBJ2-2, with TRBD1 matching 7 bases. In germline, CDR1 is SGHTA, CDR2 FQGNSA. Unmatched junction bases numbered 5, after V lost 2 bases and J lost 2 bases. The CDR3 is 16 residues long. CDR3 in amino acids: CASSLFRDSNTGELFF. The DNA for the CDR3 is TGTGCCAGCAGCTTATTCCGGGACAGCAACACCGGGGAGCTGTTTTTT. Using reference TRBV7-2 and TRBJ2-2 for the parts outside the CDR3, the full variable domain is GAGVSQSPSNKVTEKGKDVELRCDPISGHTALYWYRQSLGQGLEFLIYFQGNSAPDKSGLPSDRFSAERTGGSVSTLTIQRTQQEDSAVYLCASSLFRDSNTGELFFGEGSRLTVL.

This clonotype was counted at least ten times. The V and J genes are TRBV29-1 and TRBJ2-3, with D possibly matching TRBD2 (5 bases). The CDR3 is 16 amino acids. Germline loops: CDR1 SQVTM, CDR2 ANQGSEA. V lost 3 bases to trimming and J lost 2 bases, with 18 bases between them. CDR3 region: CSVETGLPGITDTQYF. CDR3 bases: TGCAGCGTTGAGACGGGATTGCCAGGCATCACAGATACGCAGTATTTT.

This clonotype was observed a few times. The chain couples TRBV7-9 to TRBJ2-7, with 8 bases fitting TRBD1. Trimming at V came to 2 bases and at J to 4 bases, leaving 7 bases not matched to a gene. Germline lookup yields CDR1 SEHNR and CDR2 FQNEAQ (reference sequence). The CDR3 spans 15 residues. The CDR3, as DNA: TGTGCCAGCAGCTTATCGTCAGGGGGCAGATACGAGCAGTACGTC. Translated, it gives CASSLSSGGRYEQYV.

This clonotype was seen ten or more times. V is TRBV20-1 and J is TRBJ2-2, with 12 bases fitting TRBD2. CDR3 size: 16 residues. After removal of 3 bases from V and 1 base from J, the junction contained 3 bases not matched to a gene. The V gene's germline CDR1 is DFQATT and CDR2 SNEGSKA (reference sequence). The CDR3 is CSARTSGGRNTGELFF. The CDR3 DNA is TGCAGTGCTAGGACTAGCGGGGGCCGGAACACCGGGGAGCTGTTTTTT.

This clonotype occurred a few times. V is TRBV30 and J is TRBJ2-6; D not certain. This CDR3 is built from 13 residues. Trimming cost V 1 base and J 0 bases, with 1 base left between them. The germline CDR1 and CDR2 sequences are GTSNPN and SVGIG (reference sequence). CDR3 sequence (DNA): TGTGCCTGGAGTGGCTCTGGGGCCAACGTCCTGACTTTC. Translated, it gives CAWSGSGANVLTF.

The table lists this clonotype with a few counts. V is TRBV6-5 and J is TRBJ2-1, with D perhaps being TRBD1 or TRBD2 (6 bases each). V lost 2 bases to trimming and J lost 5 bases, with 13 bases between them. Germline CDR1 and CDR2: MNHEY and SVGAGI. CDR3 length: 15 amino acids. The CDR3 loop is CASSYVGGPNNEQFF. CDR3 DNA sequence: TGTGCCAGCAGTTACGTCGGGGGCCCCAACAATGAGCAGTTCTTC.

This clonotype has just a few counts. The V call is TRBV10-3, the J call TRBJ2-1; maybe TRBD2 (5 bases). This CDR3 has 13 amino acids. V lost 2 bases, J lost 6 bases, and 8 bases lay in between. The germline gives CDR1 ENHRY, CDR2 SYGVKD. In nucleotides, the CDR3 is TGTGCCATCAGTGAGCGGGAAACCAATGAGCAGTTCTTC. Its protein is CAISERETNEQFF.

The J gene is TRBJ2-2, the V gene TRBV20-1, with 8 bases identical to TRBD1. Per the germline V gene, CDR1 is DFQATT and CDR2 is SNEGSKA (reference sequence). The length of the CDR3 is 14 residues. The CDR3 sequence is CSATGTGNTGELFF. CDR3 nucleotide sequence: TGCAGCGCAACCGGGACAGGGAACACCGGGGAGCTGTTTTTT.

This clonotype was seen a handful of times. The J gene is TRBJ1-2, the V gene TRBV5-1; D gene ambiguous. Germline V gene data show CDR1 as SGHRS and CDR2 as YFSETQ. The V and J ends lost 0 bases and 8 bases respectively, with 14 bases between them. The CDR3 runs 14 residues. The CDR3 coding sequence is TGCGCCAGCAGCTTGGCGGCCAGCACGAGGGGCTACACCTTC. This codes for CASSLAASTRGYTF.

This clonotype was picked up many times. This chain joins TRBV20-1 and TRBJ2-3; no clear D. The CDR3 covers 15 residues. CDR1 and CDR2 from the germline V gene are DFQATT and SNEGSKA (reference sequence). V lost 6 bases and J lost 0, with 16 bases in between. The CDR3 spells CSAIDLGSSTDTQYF. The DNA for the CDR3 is TGCAGTGCCATCGACCTCGGTTCTAGCACAGATACGCAGTATTTT.

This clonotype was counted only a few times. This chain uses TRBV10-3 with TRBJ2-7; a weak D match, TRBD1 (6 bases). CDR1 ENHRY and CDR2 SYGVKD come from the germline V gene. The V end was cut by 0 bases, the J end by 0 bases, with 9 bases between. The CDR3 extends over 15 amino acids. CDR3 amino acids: CAISESTGSSYEQYF. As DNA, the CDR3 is TGTGCCATCAGTGAGTCCACAGGGAGCTCCTACGAGCAGTACTTC.

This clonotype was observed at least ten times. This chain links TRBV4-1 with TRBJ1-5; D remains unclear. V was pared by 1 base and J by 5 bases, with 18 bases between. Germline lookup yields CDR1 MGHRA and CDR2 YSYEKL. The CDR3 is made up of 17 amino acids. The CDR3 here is CASSQVGIISGHQPQHF. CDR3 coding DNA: TGCGCCAGCAGCCAAGTTGGGATTATCTCCGGACATCAGCCCCAGCATTTT.

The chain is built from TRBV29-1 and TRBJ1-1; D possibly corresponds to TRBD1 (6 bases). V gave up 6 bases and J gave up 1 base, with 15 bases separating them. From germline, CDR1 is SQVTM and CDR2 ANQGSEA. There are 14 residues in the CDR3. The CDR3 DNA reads TGCAGCGTGATGGGCGGGGGCCGGAACACTGAAGCTTTCTTT. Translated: CSVMGGGRNTEAFF.